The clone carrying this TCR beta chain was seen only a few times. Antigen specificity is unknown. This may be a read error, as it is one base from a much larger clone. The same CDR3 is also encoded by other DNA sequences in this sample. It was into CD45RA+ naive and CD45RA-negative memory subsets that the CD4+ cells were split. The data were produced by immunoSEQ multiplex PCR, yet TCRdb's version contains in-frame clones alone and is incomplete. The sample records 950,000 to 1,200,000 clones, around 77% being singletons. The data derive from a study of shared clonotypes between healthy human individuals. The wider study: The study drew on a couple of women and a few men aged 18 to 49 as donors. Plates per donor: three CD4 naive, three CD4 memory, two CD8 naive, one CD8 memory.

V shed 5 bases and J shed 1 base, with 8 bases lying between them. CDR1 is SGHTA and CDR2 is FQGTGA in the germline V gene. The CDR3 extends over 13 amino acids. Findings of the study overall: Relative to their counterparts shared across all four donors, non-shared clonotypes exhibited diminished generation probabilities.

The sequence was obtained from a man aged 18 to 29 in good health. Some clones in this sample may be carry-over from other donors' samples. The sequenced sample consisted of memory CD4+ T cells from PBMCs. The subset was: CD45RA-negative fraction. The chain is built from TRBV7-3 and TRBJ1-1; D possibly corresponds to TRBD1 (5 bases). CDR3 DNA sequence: TGTGCCAGCAGCACCCAGGGGAACACTGAAGCTTTCTTT. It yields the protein CASSTQGNTEAFF.